What follows describes a single T cell receptor (beta chain). Its specificity is not known. This record comes from a study of OX40 agonist ivuxolimab in advanced cancers. Study results and limitations: Relative to CD4+, CD8+ T cells held more expanded clones on average.

Assay: immunoSEQ multiplex PCR; the TCRdb copy retains only in-frame clones and omits some. The sample holds approximately 12,000 clones; about nine tenths are singletons and the top ten take roughly 70%. Germline CDR1 reads MNHEY; CDR2 reads SVGAGI. V lost 5 bases to trimming and J lost 0 bases; unmatched junction nucleotides: 3. This CDR3 is 15 amino acids long. The receptor comes from an adult with an advanced solid tumor such as melanoma, head and neck, liver or kidney cancer. The sequencing here drew on CD4+ or CD8+ T cells sorted from blood, taken in a trial of the OX40 agonist ivuxolimab. This chain uses TRBV6-5 with TRBJ2-2; 7 nucleotides agree with TRBD1. The CDR3 coding sequence is TGTGCCAGCAGTCAGGGGGACGCGAACACCGGGGAGCTGTTTTTT. This gives the protein CASSQGDANTGELFF.